This record concerns one T cell receptor (beta chain) sequence. Germline assignment: CDR1 WNHNN and CDR2 SYGVQD (reference sequence). Trimming cost V 3 bases and J 2 bases; bases outside gene matches: 11. This CDR3 spans 17 amino acids. This record comes from a study of tissue T cells after allogeneic stem cell transplantation. TCRdb keeps only in-frame clones here, not all; method: immunoSEQ multiplex PCR. The sample includes over a thousand clones, around 70% of them seen just once. The origin of this receptor is a male patient older than 55 with steroid-refractory graft-versus-host disease after an allogeneic stem cell transplant. The T cells may partly be graft donor cells. Sequenced material: skin, taken at autopsy. The rearrangement uses TRBV10-1 and TRBJ2-3; 7 bases align to TRBD2. DNA of the CDR3: TGCGCCAGCAGTGAAGCTAGCGGCTACTATAACACAGATACGCAGTATTTT. Translated: CASSEASGYYNTDTQYF.